This T cell receptor beta chain was sequenced in a study of response to subunit inactivated influenza vaccine. TCRdb re-called the RT-PCR reads with MiXCR, one entry per CDR3 protein. The table shows about 520,000 distinct CDR3 sequences, with over 25% occurring only once. This clonotype showed up just a few times. No antigen is known for it. Germline-derived CDR1 and CDR2 are SQVTM and ANQGSEA. CDR3 length: 11 amino acids. Trimming took off 5 bases at V and 5 bases at J, with 7 bases between the two ends. Study-level results: Seasonal influenza vaccination, on each occasion, was suggested by the authors to recruit few new T cells.

This specimen was CD4+ T cells sorted from PBMCs, taken about 5 days after vaccination. The chain recombines TRBV29-1 with TRBJ1-3; D is undetermined. The sequence derives from a man between 45 and 60 years old who received an inactivated influenza vaccine. In DNA form, the CDR3 reads TGCAGCGTTTTCAGCCGAAACACCATATATTTT. It translates to CSVFSRNTIYF.